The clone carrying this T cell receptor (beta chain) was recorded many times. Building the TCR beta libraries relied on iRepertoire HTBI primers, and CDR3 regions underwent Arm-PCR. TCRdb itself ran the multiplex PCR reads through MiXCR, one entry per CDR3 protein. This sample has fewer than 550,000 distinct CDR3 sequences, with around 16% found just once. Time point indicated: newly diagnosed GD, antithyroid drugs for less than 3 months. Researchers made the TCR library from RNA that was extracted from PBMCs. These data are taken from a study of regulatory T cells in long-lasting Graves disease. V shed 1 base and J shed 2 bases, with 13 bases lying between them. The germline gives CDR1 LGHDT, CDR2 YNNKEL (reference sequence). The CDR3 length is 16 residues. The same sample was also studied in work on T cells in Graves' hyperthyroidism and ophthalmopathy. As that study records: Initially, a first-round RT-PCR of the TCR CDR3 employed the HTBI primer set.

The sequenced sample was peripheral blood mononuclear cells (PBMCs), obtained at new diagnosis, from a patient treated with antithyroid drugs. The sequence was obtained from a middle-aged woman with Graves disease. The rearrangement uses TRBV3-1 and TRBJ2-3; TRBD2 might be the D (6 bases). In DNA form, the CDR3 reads TGTGCCAGCAGCCAAGTTGGCGGGGCCTTCACAGATACGCAGTATTTT. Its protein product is CASSQVGGAFTDTQYF.